These 9 T cell receptor beta chains share one sample of origin, sequenced in a study of early T cells in non-severe SARS-CoV-2 infection. A single record per CDR3 protein comes from TCRdb applying MiXCR to the 5' RACE reads. The table lists about 33,000 distinct CDR3 sequences, less than 6.5% of them singletons. Input material: whole blood. These TCRs come from an adult who was a healthcare worker with PCR-confirmed SARS-CoV-2 infection or an uninfected control (not recorded which).

This clonotype was found a few times. The genes are TRBV5-5 and TRBJ2-3; 10 bases align to TRBD1. The V and J ends lost 0 bases and 4 bases, in that order; junction bases with no gene match: 2. CDR1 is SGHKS, CDR2 YYEKEE, per germline (reference sequence). The CDR3 extends over 15 amino acids. The CDR3 bases are TGTGCCAGCAGCTTGGGGACAGGGGGATCAGATACGCAGTATTTT. Amino acid sequence: CASSLGTGGSDTQYF.

This clonotype was recorded a few times. The chain couples TRBV18 to TRBJ1-6; D is perhaps TRBD1 (6 bases). The CDR3 spans 16 residues. The germline V gene encodes CDR1 KGHSH and CDR2 LQKENI. The ends were cut back, 3 bases at V and 10 bases at J, with 19 bases in the middle. The CDR3 nucleotides read TGTGCCAGCTCACCCCTCCCTGGACAGAACACGTCACCCCTCCACTTT. It is translated as CASSPLPGQNTSPLHF.

The chain carries TRBV12-3 or TRBV12-4 and TRBJ1-5; no definite D call. This CDR3 has 14 amino acids. V gave up 4 bases and J gave up 3 bases, with 10 bases separating them. CDR3 amino acids: CASSSVDPNQPQHF. The CDR3 region has the DNA TGTGCCAGCAGTTCTGTAGACCCCAATCAGCCCCAGCATTTT.

Many counts were recorded for this clonotype. V and J are TRBV6-5 and TRBJ1-1; D not resolved. Trimming took off 2 bases at V and 4 bases at J, with 14 bases between the two ends. The CDR3 is 15 amino acids. Germline assignment: CDR1 MNHEY and CDR2 SVGAGI. CDR3 nucleotide sequence: TGTGCCAGCAGTTACGGCGTTTTGGGTAGCACTGAAGCTTTCTTT. This encodes CASSYGVLGSTEAFF.

The rearrangement uses TRBV20-1 and TRBJ2-2; maybe TRBD2 (6 bases). CDR3 length: 15 residues. Germline V gives CDR1 DFQATT, CDR2 SNEGSKA (reference sequence). The V end was cut by 1 base, the J end by 3 bases, with 12 bases between. The CDR3 spells CSARGGGGHTGELFF. The CDR3 DNA sequence: TGCAGTGCTAGAGGGGGAGGAGGACACACCGGGGAGCTGTTTTTT.

To note about this clonotype: Possible read error: a much larger clone is one base away. The rearrangement uses TRBV15 and TRBJ1-3; D gene ambiguous. Germline lookup yields CDR1 LNHNV and CDR2 YYDKDF (reference sequence). This CDR3 is 15 amino acids long. The CDR3 protein is CATSREQISGNTKYF. The CDR3 DNA reads as TGTGCCACCAGCAGAGAACAAATCTCTGGAAACACCAAATATTTT.

This clonotype occurred many times. V and J are TRBV11-2 and TRBJ2-7; D gene uncertain. This CDR3 comprises 14 residues. Trimming removed 5 bases at V and 0 bases at J, with 11 bases between. Germline CDR1 and CDR2: SGHAT and FQNNGV. Here the CDR3 DNA reads TGTGCCAGCAGCCCTGCCTGGAGCTCCTACGAGCAGTACTTC. It is translated as CASSPAWSSYEQYF.

This clonotype has more than one count but fewer than ten. The chain uses TRBV5-1 and TRBJ2-3; the D is unclear. Germline V gives CDR1 SGHRS, CDR2 YFSETQ. CDR3 length: 15 amino acids. V was clipped by 0 bases and J by 5 bases, with 13 bases between them. The CDR3 nucleotides read TGCGCCAGCAGCTTGGAAATCCGTGGGCAAGATACGCAGTATTTT. Amino acids: CASSLEIRGQDTQYF.

This clonotype was picked up a small number of times. The chain couples TRBV7-6 to TRBJ2-3; D tentatively fits TRBD1 or TRBD2 (6 bases each). The germline CDR1 and CDR2 sequences are SGHVS and FNYEAQ. The V and J ends lost 3 bases and 0 bases respectively, with 13 bases between them. The CDR3 covers 16 residues. The CDR3 protein is CASSLDGGRSTDTQYF. The CDR3, as DNA: TGTGCCAGCAGCTTGGACGGGGGCCGAAGCACAGATACGCAGTATTTT. Full variable domain (outside the CDR3, taken from reference TRBV7-6 and TRBJ2-3): GAGVSQSPRYKVTKRGQDVALRCDPISGHVSLYWYRQALGQGPEFLTYFNYEAQQDKSGLPNDRFSAERPEGSISTLTIQRTEQRDSAMYRCASSLDGGRSTDTQYFGPGTRLTVL.